This T cell receptor beta chain appears in the sequencing data of a study of beta chain features in type 1 diabetes. Study summary: In age, gender and cell yields, patients were similar to healthy donors. Study-wide points: HLA influence on TCRB rearrangement stayed unresolved here.

This clone was counted between two and nine times. Its antigen remains unidentified. Trimming left V 5 bases short and J 1 base short, with 15 bases between. Germline V gene data show CDR1 as SGHVS and CDR2 as FQNEAQ. The CDR3 totals 16 residues. Sequenced material consisted of expressed TCRB transcripts (all of the isolated RNA was reverse transcribed). Data came from immunoSEQ multiplex PCR; TCRdb stores just in-frame clones and leaves some out. The sample lists hundreds of thousands of clones, more than 9.5% seen once, with over 0.035% in the top ten. In total, each donor contributed a single heparinised blood draw that averaged approximately 120 mL.

What was sequenced was naive CD4+ T cells from blood. The receptor was derived from a woman aged 18-35 years in good health. The J gene is TRBJ1-3, the V gene TRBV7-8, with D possibly TRBD1 on 5 matching bases. CDR3 nucleotides: TGTGCCAGCAGCCAGCCGGGACCCAAATCTGGAAACACCATATATTTT. Its translation is CASSQPGPKSGNTIYF.